These 27 T cell receptor beta chains originate from one sample sequenced in a study of shared clonotypes between healthy human individuals. Data came from immunoSEQ multiplex PCR; TCRdb stores just in-frame clones and leaves some out. This sample has some 1,600,000 clones, with 98% found just once. Specimen: naive CD4+ T cells sorted from blood. Subset given: CD45RA+ positively selected. The source of these receptors is a young man in good health.

The chain uses TRBV4-3 and TRBJ2-7; 7 bases agree with TRBD2. The CDR3 spans 13 residues. V lost 1 base and J lost 7; bases outside the gene matches: 4. The germline V gene has CDR1 LGHNA and CDR2 YSLEER. The CDR3 sequence: CASSQGLAREQYF. CDR3 coding DNA: TGCGCCAGCAGCCAAGGACTAGCTCGGGAGCAGTACTTC.

Here the CDR3 reads CASSSLAGEYEQYF. CDR3 nucleotides: TGCGCCAGCAGCTCCCTAGCGGGAGAGTACGAGCAGTACTTC. The chain recombines TRBV5-1 with TRBJ2-7, with 10 bases lining up with TRBD2. The CDR3 totals 14 residues. Germline V gene lookup returns CDR1 SGHRS and CDR2 YFSETQ. The V and J ends lost 3 bases and 4 bases, in that order; junction bases with no gene match: 4.

The chain links TRBV5-1 to TRBJ1-1, with 10 bases fitting TRBD1. The CDR3 is 16 amino acids. The junction had 9 bases not matched to a gene; V was cut back by 4 bases and J by 3 bases. CDR1 and CDR2 from the germline V gene are SGHRS and YFSETQ. CDR3 amino acids: CASSPGTGVYDTEAFF. In DNA, the CDR3 is TGCGCCAGCAGCCCCGGGACAGGGGTATATGACACTGAAGCTTTCTTT.

This clone was recorded only once. This chain joins TRBV19 and TRBJ2-5; D may be TRBD1 or TRBD2 (5 bases each). V was pared by 10 bases and J by 0 bases, with 15 bases between. Germline CDR1 and CDR2: LNHDA and SQIVND (reference sequence). CDR3 size: 14 residues. CDR3 DNA: TGTGCCACCACGAGGGGTTCGTACCAAGAGACCCAGTACTTC. This encodes CATTRGSYQETQYF.

This chain connects TRBV6-6 to TRBJ1-5, with D possibly being TRBD1 (6 bases). Germline V CDR1 and CDR2: MNHNY, SVGAGI (reference sequence). Trimming took 7 bases from V and 11 from J, leaving 18 bases between them. This CDR3 has 13 residues. CDR3 DNA sequence: TGTGCCAGCACACTGGGGGCCCCGGGTTCCCAGCATTTT. Its protein is CASTLGAPGSQHF.

This rearrangement joins TRBV27 to TRBJ2-3; D is possibly TRBD1 (5 bases). CDR3 length: 13 residues. Looked up from germline, CDR1 is MNHEY and CDR2 is SMNVEV (reference sequence). V shed 4 bases and J shed 5 bases, with 10 bases lying between them. The CDR3 bases are TGTGCCAGCAGTTGGGGCGCAGAAGATACGCAGTATTTT. Translating it yields CASSWGAEDTQYF.

This clone appeared a single time. The chain is built from TRBV28 and TRBJ2-3; perhaps TRBD1 as D (5 bases). Trimming stripped 3 bases from V and 4 bases from J, with 8 bases between. The CDR3 has 13 amino acids. CDR1 is MDHEN and CDR2 is SYDVKM in the germline V gene. The CDR3 reads CASSLSRADTQYF. Written as DNA, the CDR3 is TGTGCCAGCAGTTTGTCCAGGGCAGATACGCAGTATTTT. Variable domain in full (rest from reference TRBV28 and TRBJ2-3): DVKVTQSSRYLVKRTGEKVFLECVQDMDHENMFWYRQDPGLGLRLIYFSYDVKMKEKGDIPEGYSVSREKKERFSLILESASTNQTSMYLCASSLSRADTQYFGPGTRLTVL.

The chain is built from TRBV13 and TRBJ2-7; D is unclear. The CDR3 spans 14 residues. Germline loops: CDR1 PRHDT, CDR2 FYEKMQ (reference sequence). The V gene lost 5 bases and the J gene lost 4 bases, with 15 bases spanning the gap. CDR3 nucleotides: TGTGCCAGCAGCCCCCCGCGAGCCGAATACGAGCAGTACTTC. It yields the protein CASSPPRAEYEQYF.

This clone was detected once. The gene calls are TRBV7-2 and TRBJ2-3, with TRBD2 as a possible D gene (6 bases). Trimming left V 1 base short and J 1 base short, with 12 bases between. Germline V gene sequence: CDR1 SGHTA, CDR2 FQGNSA. CDR3 length: 16 residues. The CDR3 sequence: CASSLENRRGTDTQYF. DNA for the CDR3: TGTGCCAGCAGCTTAGAAAATAGGAGGGGCACAGATACGCAGTATTTT.

The chain carries TRBV15 and TRBJ2-7; TRBD2 is a possible D gene (5 bases). Germline loops: CDR1 LNHNV, CDR2 YYDKDF (reference sequence). The V end was cut by 3 bases, the J end by 0 bases, with 15 bases between. This CDR3 is 16 amino acids long. CDR3 amino acids: CATSSPPGSSSYEQYF. CDR3 nucleotide sequence: TGTGCCACCAGCAGCCCCCCGGGGTCCAGCTCCTACGAGCAGTACTTC.

This chain links TRBV6-4 with TRBJ2-3; a possible D gene is TRBD1 (5 bases). The V and J ends lost 5 bases and 5 bases respectively, with 11 bases between them. The CDR3 spans 13 residues. Germline assignment: CDR1 MRHNA and CDR2 SNTAGT. As DNA, the CDR3 is TGTGCCAGCAGTACCTCAGGGTTAGATACGCAGTATTTT. Its protein product is CASSTSGLDTQYF.

The genes are TRBV5-1 and TRBJ2-3; tentatively, D is TRBD2 (6 bases). Germline lookup yields CDR1 SGHRS and CDR2 YFSETQ. This CDR3 comprises 15 residues. Deletions cut 1 base from V and 0 bases from J, with 9 bases between. The CDR3 coding sequence is TGCGCCAGCAGCTTGATCCGGGGGAGCACAGATACGCAGTATTTT. It specifies CASSLIRGSTDTQYF. Full variable domain (remainder filled in from reference TRBV5-1 and TRBJ2-3): KAGVTQTPRYLIKTRGQQVTLSCSPISGHRSVSWYQQTPGQGLQFLFEYFSETQRNKGNFPGRFSGRQFSNSRSEMNVSTLELGDSALYLCASSLIRGSTDTQYFGPGTRLTVL.

The chain joins TRBV11-3 to TRBJ2-1, with D perhaps matching TRBD1 or TRBD2 (6 bases each). The CDR3 length is 13 residues. The ends were cut back, 1 base at V and 6 bases at J, with 7 bases in the middle. CDR1 SGHNT and CDR2 YENEEA come from the germline V gene. As DNA, the CDR3 is TGTGCCAGCAGCTTAGCGGGGGCCAATGAGCAGTTCTTC. It yields the protein CASSLAGANEQFF.

The DNA for the CDR3 is TGTGCCAGCAGTGGTGACCAGGGGGCTGGTCAGCCCCAGCATTTT. Translated, it gives CASSGDQGAGQPQHF. The genes are TRBV2 and TRBJ1-5; the match to TRBD1 covers 8 bases. With V trimmed by 4 bases and J by 6 bases, 8 bases remained unmatched. The CDR3 length is 15 residues. Looked up from germline, CDR1 is SNHLY and CDR2 is FYNNEI.

J is TRBJ2-1 and V is TRBV5-1, with 8 bases identical to TRBD2. Trimming removed 2 bases from V and 5 bases from J; junction bases left unmatched: 12. CDR3 length: 17 amino acids. The V gene's germline CDR1 is SGHRS and CDR2 YFSETQ. CDR3: CASSFSRTSLSDNEQFF. DNA for the CDR3: TGCGCCAGCAGCTTTTCCCGGACTAGCCTAAGTGACAATGAGCAGTTCTTC.

DNA for the CDR3: TGCGCCAGCGCCACAGGGTTCTACGAGCAGTACTTC. Its translation: CASATGFYEQYF. The V and J genes are TRBV5-1 and TRBJ2-7; D possibly corresponds to TRBD1 (6 bases). The CDR3 spans 12 residues. Trimming removed 7 bases from V and 3 bases from J, with 11 bases in between. The germline gives CDR1 SGHRS, CDR2 YFSETQ.

The J gene is TRBJ1-5, the V gene TRBV2; D may be TRBD1 (5 bases). Looked up from germline, CDR1 is SNHLY and CDR2 is FYNNEI. The CDR3 contains 14 residues. Trimming removed 6 bases from V and 3 bases from J, with 12 bases in between. CDR3 DNA sequence: TGTGCCAGCAGCCTGACAGCCGCCAATCAGCCCCAGCATTTT. Protein product: CASSLTAANQPQHF.

The chain links TRBV7-2 to TRBJ2-5; D perhaps matches TRBD1 (5 bases). Trimming pared 7 bases from V and 3 bases from J, leaving 18 bases between. Germline V CDR1 and CDR2: SGHTA, FQGNSA. The CDR3 is 15 amino acids. CDR3 bases: TGTGCCAGCAACTTTTGGGGCGGCAACGAAGAGACCCAGTACTTC. The encoded protein is CASNFWGGNEETQYF.

The rearrangement uses TRBV19 and TRBJ1-1; a possible D gene is TRBD1 (5 bases). Trimming removed 8 bases at V and 4 bases at J, with 11 bases between. Germline CDR1 and CDR2: LNHDA and SQIVND (reference sequence). This CDR3 is 12 amino acids long. The CDR3 reads CASGGLGTEAFF. CDR3 sequence (DNA): TGTGCCAGTGGGGGGTTGGGCACTGAAGCTTTCTTT. Looking up the rest from reference TRBV19 and TRBJ1-1 gives the full variable domain: DGGITQSPKYLFRKEGQNVTLSCEQNLNHDAMYWYRQDPGQGLRLIYYSQIVNDFQKGDIAEGYSVSREKKESFPLTVTSAQKNPTAFYLCASGGLGTEAFFGQGTRLTVV.

V usage is TRBV19 and J usage is TRBJ2-1; 13 nucleotides line up with TRBD2. Germline CDR1 and CDR2: LNHDA and SQIVND (reference sequence). Losses at the gene ends were 4 bases for V and 12 bases for J; bases not matched to a gene: 12. The CDR3 has 16 residues. The CDR3 reads CASSTPPGLAGVPQFF. The CDR3 DNA is TGTGCCAGTAGTACCCCCCCTGGACTAGCGGGAGTACCGCAGTTCTTC.

V and J are TRBV2 and TRBJ1-5, with unresolved D. Per the germline V gene, CDR1 is SNHLY and CDR2 is FYNNEI. This CDR3 spans 14 amino acids. V was shortened by 6 bases and J by 2 bases, with 11 bases between the two germline ends. Written as DNA, the CDR3 is TGTGCCAGCAGGCCTAGGGTGGGCAATCAGCCCCAGCATTTT. Translating gives CASRPRVGNQPQHF.

The chain has TRBV10-1 and TRBJ2-7; TRBD1 might be the D (5 bases). This CDR3 has 13 amino acids. Germline V gene lookup returns CDR1 WNHNN and CDR2 SYGVQD (reference sequence). In nucleotides, the CDR3 is TGCGTCGACCTAGGGGCGACCGCCTACGAGCAGTACTTC. Protein: CVDLGATAYEQYF.

The V and J genes are TRBV7-2 and TRBJ1-5, with 7 bases that match TRBD1. CDR1 is SGHTA and CDR2 is FQGNSA in the germline V gene. V lost 5 bases to trimming and J lost 5 bases; unmatched junction nucleotides: 12. The CDR3 runs to 16 residues. CDR3 loop: CASSTHRTGYDQPQHF. The CDR3 DNA reads TGTGCCAGCAGCACCCACCGGACAGGTTACGATCAGCCCCAGCATTTT.

The V and J genes are TRBV4-3 and TRBJ2-7; TRBD2 might be the D (5 bases). The V and J ends lost 1 base and 7 bases respectively, with 20 bases between them. The CDR3 covers 16 residues. Germline V gene data show CDR1 as LGHNA and CDR2 as YSLEER. CDR3 sequence reads: CASSQAGGSPLLEQYF. The CDR3 bases are TGCGCCAGCAGCCAAGCTGGCGGGTCGCCCCTACTGGAGCAGTACTTC.

The rearrangement links TRBV5-1 to TRBJ2-1; no definite D call. From germline, CDR1 is SGHRS and CDR2 YFSETQ. The V and J ends lost 1 base and 6 bases respectively, with 14 bases between them. The CDR3 extends over 15 amino acids. The CDR3 spells CASSLLTRLSNEQFF. The DNA of the CDR3 is TGCGCCAGCAGCTTGTTGACCCGCCTTTCCAATGAGCAGTTCTTC.

This chain uses TRBV30 with TRBJ1-5, with a possible D match to TRBD1 (6 bases). The CDR3 has 17 amino acids. V was shortened by 0 bases and J by 1 base, with 16 bases between the two germline ends. CDR1 GTSNPN and CDR2 SVGIG come from the germline V gene (reference sequence). The CDR3 DNA sequence: TGTGCCTGGAGTGTAGGAATTGGGACACGAAGCAATCAGCCCCAGCATTTT. Amino acid sequence: CAWSVGIGTRSNQPQHF.

This clone was seen only once. V is TRBV7-2 and J is TRBJ1-2; D is uncertain. V was clipped by 1 base and J by 4 bases, with 10 bases between them. Germline assignment: CDR1 SGHTA and CDR2 FQGNSA. This CDR3 is 14 amino acids long. The CDR3 DNA follows: TGTGCCAGCAGCTTAGGAATGGCGGGCTATGGCTACACCTTC. This gives the protein CASSLGMAGYGYTF.